What follows is one TCR beta chain and its context. Its matching antigen is unknown. One junction end disagrees with the germline gene, perhaps due to a read error. Germline CDR1 is LNHDA and CDR2 is SQIVND (reference sequence). The CDR3 sequence is 15 residues long. TCRdb's table, derived via immunoSEQ multiplex PCR, lists solely in-frame clones and lacks some. The table shows about 78,000 clones, with roughly 81% occurring only once. This record belongs to a study of T cells in localized non-small cell lung cancer. Study-wide points: Adjacent uninvolved lung had the highest clonality, suggesting focused antigen responses.

This specimen was peripheral blood, taken before any cancer treatment. The receptor was derived from a man aged 35-75 years with stage I lung adenocarcinoma. The chain employs TRBV19 and TRBJ2-1; D is possibly TRBD2 (5 bases). The CDR3 DNA is TGTGCCAGTCGGAACCGGGATGTCTCCCACAATGAGCAGTTCTTC. It yields the protein CASRNRDVSHNEQFF. Together with reference TRBV19 and TRBJ2-1, the CDR3 gives the full variable domain: DGGITQSPKYLFRKEGQNVTLSCEQNLNHDAMYWYRQDPGQGLRLIYYSQIVNDFQKGDIAEGYSVSREKKESFPLTVTSAQKNPTAFYLCASRNRDVSHNEQFFGPGTRLTVL.